Each of the 19 T cell receptor beta chains below was sequenced from the same sample in a study of cytomegalovirus exposure and HLA in healthy donors. The PCR made use of 60 Vbeta and 13 Jbeta primers. The data were produced by immunoSEQ multiplex PCR, yet TCRdb's version contains in-frame clones alone and is incomplete. The sample records approximately 150,000 clones, over 65% being singletons. The material sequenced was PBMCs. These receptors were collected from a female donor in good health and CMV-seronegative.

The J gene is TRBJ1-4, the V gene TRBV27; a weak D match, TRBD1 (5 bases). CDR3 length equals 15 residues. Germline loops: CDR1 MNHEY, CDR2 SMNVEV (reference sequence). V dropped 6 bases and J dropped 7 bases, with 18 bases sitting between them. The CDR3 region is CASSLQGRETEKLFF. Written as DNA, the CDR3 is TGTGCCAGCAGCCTCCAGGGCCGTGAGACTGAAAAACTGTTTTTT. The variable domain in full, with the rest retrieved from reference TRBV27 and TRBJ1-4, is EAQVTQNPRYLITVTGKKLTVTCSQNMNHEYMSWYRQDPGLGLRQIYYSMNVEVTDKGDVPEGYKVSRKEKRNFPLILESPSPNQTSLYFCASSLQGRETEKLFFGSGTQLSVL.

Here the CDR3 reads CASSDSGRTNEQFF. CDR3 in DNA: TGTGCCAGCAGCGATAGCGGGAGGACCAATGAGCAGTTCTTC. The chain employs TRBV9 and TRBJ2-1; 10 positions agree with TRBD2. V lost 3 bases to trimming and J lost 6 bases; unmatched junction nucleotides: 3. Germline CDR1 SGDLS, CDR2 YYNGEE. The CDR3 runs 14 residues.

The chain carries TRBV9 and TRBJ2-1, with 11 bases fitting TRBD2. The CDR3 has 18 amino acids. From germline, CDR1 is SGDLS and CDR2 YYNGEE. V shed 4 bases and J 7 bases; nucleotides not matched to a gene: 16. In DNA, the CDR3 is TGTGCCAGCAGCTTCTACCTACCCGGGACTAGCGGAGGGAATGAGCAGTTCTTC. Translated, it gives CASSFYLPGTSGGNEQFF.

This clone was counted at least ten times. The gene calls are TRBV5-1 and TRBJ1-2; D uncertain. The V end was cut by 0 bases, the J end by 4 bases, with 7 bases between. From germline, CDR1 is SGHRS and CDR2 YFSETQ. The CDR3 is 13 residues long. The CDR3 bases are TGCGCCAGCAGCTTGGATACAGTCTATGGCTACACCTTC. It yields the protein CASSLDTVYGYTF.

V and J are TRBV4-3 and TRBJ2-5; D possibly corresponds to TRBD2 (7 bases). The CDR3 spans 18 residues. CDR1 and CDR2 from the germline V gene are LGHNA and YSLEER. The V end was cut by 0 bases, the J end by 2 bases, with 19 bases between. The CDR3 DNA is TGCGCCAGCAGCCAAGACTGGGCAGGGGTGGGGGGGCAAGAGACCCAGTACTTC. This encodes CASSQDWAGVGGQETQYF.

This chain uses TRBV7-2 with TRBJ2-7; possibly TRBD2 for D (6 bases). Germline V lookup: CDR1 SGHTA, CDR2 FQGNSA. V shed 1 base and J shed 0 bases, with 13 bases lying between them. CDR3 size: 16 residues. Here the CDR3 DNA reads TGTGCCAGCAGCTTAGGAGGCGGGGCGTCCTCCTACGAGCAGTACTTC. It encodes CASSLGGGASSYEQYF. The full variable domain, with the rest looked up from reference TRBV7-2 and TRBJ2-7, is GAGVSQSPSNKVTEKGKDVELRCDPISGHTALYWYRQSLGQGLEFLIYFQGNSAPDKSGLPSDRFSAERTGGSVSTLTIQRTQQEDSAVYLCASSLGGGASSYEQYFGPGTRLTVT.

V usage is TRBV7-8 and J usage is TRBJ1-4; TRBD1 matches at 10 bases. The CDR3 is made up of 14 amino acids. V lost 5 bases to trimming and J lost 8 bases; unmatched junction nucleotides: 5. Germline V lookup: CDR1 SGHVS, CDR2 FQNEAQ. The CDR3 region is CASSRRDRGEKLFF. CDR3 DNA: TGTGCCAGCAGCCGCCGGGACAGGGGAGAAAAACTGTTTTTT.

This clone was seen once. Additional DNA sequences in this sample encode the identical CDR3. V and J are TRBV19 and TRBJ1-2; 7 bases match TRBD1. Germline assignment: CDR1 LNHDA and CDR2 SQIVND (reference sequence). CDR3 length: 14 amino acids. Losses at the gene ends were 9 bases for V and 0 bases for J; bases not matched to a gene: 7. In nucleotides, the CDR3 is TGTGCCAGCAGTGGGGGACAGCCTAACTATGGCTACACCTTC. This codes for CASSGGQPNYGYTF. The whole variable domain, filled in from reference TRBV19 and TRBJ1-2, reads DGGITQSPKYLFRKEGQNVTLSCEQNLNHDAMYWYRQDPGQGLRLIYYSQIVNDFQKGDIAEGYSVSREKKESFPLTVTSAQKNPTAFYLCASSGGQPNYGYTFGSGTRLTVV.

The chain links TRBV6-5 to TRBJ1-5; a possible D gene is TRBD1 (6 bases). The V end was cut by 7 bases, the J end by 1 base, with 11 bases between. The CDR3 is 14 residues long. The V gene's germline CDR1 is MNHEY and CDR2 SVGAGI. The CDR3 DNA sequence: TGTGCCAGCAAACTTACAGGGAGCAATCAGCCCCAGCATTTT. It specifies CASKLTGSNQPQHF.

The chain couples TRBV14 to TRBJ1-1; 8 nucleotides match TRBD1. The CDR3 spans 18 residues. The germline gives CDR1 SGHDN, CDR2 FVKESK. Trimming took 1 base from V and 2 from J; bases not matched to a gene: 12. CDR3 sequence reads: CASSQAGAGGLLNTEAFF. Written as DNA, the CDR3 is TGTGCCAGCAGCCAAGCTGGGGCAGGGGGCCTCTTAAACACTGAAGCTTTCTTT.

V and J are TRBV4-1 and TRBJ1-2; 7 nucleotides match TRBD1. This CDR3 has 16 residues. Trimming removed 8 bases from V and 5 bases from J; junction bases left unmatched: 17. CDR1 and CDR2 (germline): MGHRA, YSYEKL. CDR3 DNA sequence: TGCGCCAGCCGGGAGGGGAGAGGCAGGGGGGTTTATGGCTACACCTTC. The encoded protein is CASREGRGRGVYGYTF.

The V and J genes are TRBV14 and TRBJ2-5; tentative D call: TRBD2 (6 bases). Germline values: CDR1 SGHDN, CDR2 FVKESK. V was trimmed by 0 bases and J by 4 bases, leaving 6 bases between them. CDR3 length: 13 amino acids. CDR3 bases: TGTGCCAGCAGCCAAGAGGAGGGAGAGACCCAGTACTTC. It specifies CASSQEEGETQYF.

This chain joins TRBV11-2 and TRBJ2-3, with no clear D. Germline CDR1 SGHAT, CDR2 FQNNGV. Trimming stripped 3 bases from V and 1 base from J, with 11 bases between. The CDR3 spans 15 residues. CDR3 bases: TGTGCCAGCAGCTTTAGCCGGGTCGGCACAGATACGCAGTATTTT. Amino acids: CASSFSRVGTDTQYF.

This rearrangement joins TRBV7-8 to TRBJ1-2, with a weak D call TRBD1 (5 bases). Germline assignment: CDR1 SGHVS and CDR2 FQNEAQ. V gave up 5 bases and J gave up 7 bases, with 17 bases separating them. The CDR3 extends over 14 amino acids. The CDR3 region is CASSLGVGGGGYTF. CDR3 nucleotide sequence: TGTGCCAGCAGCCTGGGGGTGGGGGGAGGTGGCTACACCTTC.

CDR3 region: CASSMAGGVQYF. The CDR3, as DNA: TGTGCCAGTAGTATGGCCGGCGGGGTGCAGTATTTT. V and J are TRBV19 and TRBJ2-3; a weak D match, TRBD2 (6 bases). There are 12 residues in the CDR3. The ends were cut back, 3 bases at V and 11 bases at J, with 12 bases in the middle. Germline V gene sequence: CDR1 LNHDA, CDR2 SQIVND (reference sequence).

The chain joins TRBV10-3 to TRBJ1-1; D is unresolved. Germline lookup yields CDR1 ENHRY and CDR2 SYGVKD. CDR3 length equals 13 residues. V was shortened by 7 bases and J by 1 base, with 10 bases between the two germline ends. Written as DNA, the CDR3 is TGTGCCATCATGGGCCAGAGGAACACTGAAGCTTTCTTT. It is translated as CAIMGQRNTEAFF.

This chain joins TRBV9 and TRBJ2-1; 8 bases map to TRBD1. The CDR3 runs to 15 residues. V shed 0 bases, J shed 8 bases, and the junction held 7 bases outside the gene matches. Germline lookup yields CDR1 SGDLS and CDR2 YYNGEE. The chain's CDR3 is CASSVAAGGSDEQFF. Written as DNA, the CDR3 is TGTGCCAGCAGCGTAGCCGCAGGGGGCTCCGATGAGCAGTTCTTC.

This chain connects TRBV21-1 to TRBJ1-3. TRBV21-1 is a documented pseudogene. This CDR3 has 12 amino acids. CDR3 sequence: CARNSSGNTIYF. CDR3 bases: TGTGCCAGGAATAGCTCTGGAAACACCATATATTTT.

The chain links TRBV20-1 to TRBJ2-2; D not certain. Between the trimmed V and J ends, which lost 6 bases and 3 bases, there was a span of 5 bases. From germline, CDR1 is DFQATT and CDR2 SNEGSKA (reference sequence). The CDR3 runs 11 residues. For the CDR3, the DNA is TGCAGTGCCCCCTACACCGGGGAGCTGTTTTTT. It encodes CSAPYTGELFF.